These 19 T cell receptor beta chains came from one sample sequenced in a study of PD-L1 blockade in urothelial cancer. The method was immunoSEQ multiplex PCR; TCRdb's version includes in-frame clones alone and lacks a portion of them. The sample lists 50,000 to 55,000 clones, approximately 90% occurring once. The time point is: peripheral blood 6 weeks after treatment start. The input for sequencing was PBMCs, taken around atezolizumab (anti-PD-L1) treatment. These receptors came from a man in his 60s with urothelial cancer.

This chain uses TRBV5-6 with TRBJ1-5; 9 bases are shared with TRBD1. CDR1 SGHDT and CDR2 YYEEEE come from the germline V gene. This CDR3 region has 15 residues. V trimming: 4 bases; J trimming: 6 bases; junction bases outside the gene matches: 8. Here the CDR3 reads CASSRGTGQVQPQHF. CDR3 coding DNA: TGTGCCAGCAGCCGAGGGACAGGGCAAGTTCAGCCCCAGCATTTT.

J is TRBJ2-2 and V is TRBV12-5; D is undetermined. This CDR3 comprises 15 residues. V was trimmed by 5 bases and J by 0 bases, leaving 10 bases between them. Germline V gene sequence: CDR1 LGHNT, CDR2 FRNRAP. The CDR3 sequence is CASGPTATNTGELFF. The CDR3 DNA reads TGTGCTAGTGGTCCCACCGCGACGAACACCGGGGAGCTGTTTTTT.

This chain joins TRBV5-1 and TRBJ1-6; a possible D gene is TRBD1 (5 bases). The CDR3 length is 15 residues. From germline, CDR1 is SGHRS and CDR2 YFSETQ. Trimming stripped 2 bases from V and 6 bases from J, with 12 bases between. The CDR3 nucleotides are TGCGCCAGCAGCTTCGAGGGGCGGGGTAATTCACCCCTCCACTTT. Its protein product is CASSFEGRGNSPLHF.

The chain links TRBV27 to TRBJ2-5; the D gene is possibly TRBD2 (6 bases). The CDR3 length is 13 residues. Germline CDR1 reads MNHEY; CDR2 reads SMNVEV (reference sequence). Trimming shortened V by 6 bases and J by 5 bases, and 13 bases separated the two germline ends. CDR3 sequence reads: CASRSREFETQYF. Here the CDR3 DNA reads TGTGCCAGCAGGTCCCGGGAGTTCGAGACCCAGTACTTC.

This sequence joins TRBV6-1 and TRBJ2-7, with 7 bases lining up with TRBD2. CDR3 size: 14 residues. J was trimmed by 5 bases and V by 6 bases; bases with no gene match: 10. Per the germline V gene, CDR1 is MNHNS and CDR2 is SASEGT. The CDR3 DNA reads as TGTGCCAGCAGGGGTGGGGGGGGATCGGACGAGCAGTACTTC. It yields the protein CASRGGGGSDEQYF.

The J gene is TRBJ1-2, the V gene TRBV1; TRBD1 is the table's D call, not checked against the DNA. TRBV1 is listed as a pseudogene. CDR3 length: 14 amino acids. Here the CDR3 DNA reads TGCACCAGCAGCCAAGAGTTAAACAGGCGGGGCTACACCTTC. Encoded protein: CTSSQELNRRGYTF.

The chain employs TRBV19 and TRBJ2-1, with a tentative D call TRBD1 (6 bases). Between the trimmed V and J ends, which lost 3 bases and 5 bases, there was a span of 17 bases. Looked up from germline, CDR1 is LNHDA and CDR2 is SQIVND (reference sequence). The CDR3 covers 16 residues. CDR3 loop: CASSILLTGGNNEQFF. The CDR3 DNA reads TGTGCCAGTAGTATCCTCTTGACAGGAGGCAACAATGAGCAGTTCTTC. The variable domain in full, completed from reference TRBV19 and TRBJ2-1, reads DGGITQSPKYLFRKEGQNVTLSCEQNLNHDAMYWYRQDPGQGLRLIYYSQIVNDFQKGDIAEGYSVSREKKESFPLTVTSAQKNPTAFYLCASSILLTGGNNEQFFGPGTRLTVL.

Details on this clone: One end of the junction does not line up with germline, which may come from a read error. The CDR3 nucleotides are TGTGCCAGCTCCGGGACTAGCGACGAGCGGTACTTC. It codes for CASSGTSDERYF. The chain joins TRBV18 to TRBJ2-7, with 10 positions matching TRBD2. This CDR3 contains 12 residues. Germline loops: CDR1 KGHSH, CDR2 LQKENI. Full variable domain (rest looked up from reference TRBV18 and TRBJ2-7): NAGVMQNPRHLVRRRGQEARLRCSPMKGHSHVYWYRQLPEEGLKFMVYLQKENIIDESGMPKERFSAEFPKEGPSILRIQQVVRGDSAAYFCASSGTSDERYFGPGTRLTVT.

This sequence joins TRBV9 and TRBJ2-2; tentatively, D is TRBD2 (6 bases). Per germline, CDR1 SGDLS and CDR2 YYNGEE. The CDR3 contains 13 residues. The V and J ends lost 5 bases and 5 bases respectively, with 10 bases between them. CDR3 sequence: CASRGGETGELFF. The CDR3 coding sequence is TGTGCCAGCAGGGGGGGAGAGACCGGGGAGCTGTTTTTT.

The genes are TRBV11-2 and TRBJ2-3; 9 bases map to TRBD1. CDR3 size: 18 residues. Per germline, CDR1 SGHAT and CDR2 FQNNGV. The ends lost 3 bases at V and 4 bases at J; junction bases unmatched: 14. The CDR3 DNA is TGTGCCAGCAGCTTGGGCATAATCACAGGGGGCTTCGCAGATACGCAGTATTTT. Translating gives CASSLGIITGGFADTQYF.

This clone occurred once. This sequence joins TRBV5-4 and TRBJ1-3, with D possibly being TRBD1 (5 bases). The CDR3 sequence is 14 residues long. V shed 4 bases and J shed 7 bases, with 15 bases lying between them. The germline V gene encodes CDR1 SGHNT and CDR2 YYREEE (reference sequence). The CDR3 coding sequence is TGTGCCAGCAGCCCCGACCCTGGGGGGAACACCATATATTTT. Translation gives CASSPDPGGNTIYF.

This sequence joins TRBV10-3 and TRBJ2-3; 8 bases are a match to TRBD2. Per germline, CDR1 ENHRY and CDR2 SYGVKD. The junction had 22 bases not matched to a gene; V was cut back by 6 bases and J by 2 bases. The CDR3 runs 20 residues. Here the CDR3 reads CAIRGGTSPGGALITDTQYF. The CDR3 nucleotides read TGTGCCATCAGGGGAGGGACTAGTCCTGGGGGTGCTCTTATCACAGATACGCAGTATTTT.

This chain links TRBV18 with TRBJ2-7, with a tentative D call TRBD2 (6 bases). In germline, CDR1 is KGHSH, CDR2 LQKENI. CDR3 length equals 15 residues. V lost 2 bases and J 3 bases, leaving 14 bases between the germline ends. The CDR3 region is CASSPDWRGNYEQYF. CDR3 nucleotide sequence: TGTGCCAGCTCACCAGACTGGCGGGGCAACTACGAGCAGTACTTC.

This clone came up once. The rearrangement uses TRBV2 and TRBJ1-2; the D gene is possibly TRBD1 (5 bases). CDR1 is SNHLY, CDR2 FYNNEI, per germline. The CDR3 has 14 residues. Trimming took off 6 bases at V and 4 bases at J, with 15 bases between the two ends. CDR3 bases: TGTGCCAGCAGCCGAGAGCCCAGGGTCTATGGCTACACCTTC. Its protein product is CASSREPRVYGYTF.

This clone has only one observation. The chain recombines TRBV6-5 with TRBJ1-4, with 8 bases aligning to TRBD1. Looked up from germline, CDR1 is MNHEY and CDR2 is SVGAGI. The CDR3 spans 14 residues. Germline trimming cut 4 bases from V and 7 bases from J; bases unmatched to any gene: 5. The CDR3 bases are TGTGCCAGCAGTTTGGACAGGGTGGGTGAAAAACTGTTTTTT. The encoded protein is CASSLDRVGEKLFF.

V is TRBV6-6 and J is TRBJ2-7; 9 bases fit TRBD2. Trimming cost V 4 bases and J 2 bases; bases outside gene matches: 6. This CDR3 has 15 amino acids. Per the germline V gene, CDR1 is MNHNY and CDR2 is SVGAGI (reference sequence). CDR3 amino acids: CASSFPSSGTYEQYF. The CDR3 nucleotides are TGTGCCAGCAGTTTCCCCTCTAGCGGGACCTACGAGCAGTACTTC.

This rearrangement joins TRBV6-6 to TRBJ1-1, with 8 nucleotides matching TRBD1. This CDR3 has 13 amino acids. Germline V gives CDR1 MNHNY, CDR2 SVGAGI (reference sequence). The V segment lost 7 bases and the J segment 1 base; nucleotides outside the gene matches: 2. DNA of the CDR3: TGTGCCAGCACCGGACAGGGGAACACTGAAGCTTTCTTT. The encoded protein is CASTGQGNTEAFF.

V usage is TRBV29-1 and J usage is TRBJ1-1; TRBD1 matches at 10 bases. The CDR3 totals 14 residues. In germline, CDR1 is SQVTM, CDR2 ANQGSEA. Trimming cost V 6 bases and J 2 bases; bases outside gene matches: 6. The CDR3 DNA reads TGCAGCGTCTCGACAGGGGGCCGCAACACTGAAGCTTTCTTT. This gives the protein CSVSTGGRNTEAFF.

The V call is TRBV5-1, the J call TRBJ1-1; D is undetermined. Germline CDR1 reads SGHRS; CDR2 reads YFSETQ. CDR3 length: 13 residues. Trimming removed 4 bases at V and 1 base at J, with 8 bases between. DNA of the CDR3: TGCGCCAGCAGCCCGGCAGGGAACACTGAAGCTTTCTTT. Its translation: CASSPAGNTEAFF.